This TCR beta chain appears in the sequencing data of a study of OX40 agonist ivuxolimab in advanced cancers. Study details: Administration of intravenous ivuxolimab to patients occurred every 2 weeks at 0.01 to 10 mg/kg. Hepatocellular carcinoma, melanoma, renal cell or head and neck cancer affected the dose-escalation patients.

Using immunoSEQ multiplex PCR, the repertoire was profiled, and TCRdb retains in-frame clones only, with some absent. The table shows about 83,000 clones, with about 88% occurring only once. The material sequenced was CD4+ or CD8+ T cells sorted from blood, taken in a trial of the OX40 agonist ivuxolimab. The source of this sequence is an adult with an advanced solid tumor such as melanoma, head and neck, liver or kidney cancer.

Here the CDR3 DNA reads TGTGCCAGTAGTATTGGGTCCGGAGAGGCGTATGGCTACACCTTC. Amino acids: CASSIGSGEAYGYTF. V gene TRBV19 combines with J gene TRBJ1-2; D is unresolved. Germline CDR1 is LNHDA and CDR2 is SQIVND (reference sequence). The V end lost 3 bases, the J end lost 5 bases, and 16 bases lay between the germline ends. This CDR3 region has 15 residues.